The present T cell receptor beta chain was sequenced within a study of spatial heterogeneity in lung cancer. Overall study context: Strong correlation was found between tumor-region TCR transcript counts and a T cell module score from matched bulk RNA-seq. On average, each unique TCR and UMI combination appeared more than ten times in raw reads.

Time point given: sample taken at primary tumor resection. Sequencing was performed on whole RNA extracted from tumor and nontumor lung tissue, or from frozen PBMC, and the material was left unsorted. The study's findings and limits: Counts of expanded intratumoral alpha and beta TCRs tracked tumor mutation counts.

J lost 3 bases, V lost 3 bases, and 11 bases had no gene match. The CDR3 runs to 16 residues. The germline CDR1 and CDR2 sequences are SGDLS and YYNGEE. About this clonotype itself: Its antigen is still unknown.

TCRdb reanalysed the 5' RACE reads using MiXCR and keeps one entry per CDR3 protein. The sample records some 6,900 distinct CDR3 sequences, approximately 12% being singletons. The TCR sequence derives from a male donor with early-stage non-small cell lung cancer. This sample comprised lung tumor tissue, obtained at surgery. The chain couples TRBV9 to TRBJ1-1; 7 nucleotides line up with TRBD1. CDR3 sequence: CASSEEEGAVYTEAFF. In DNA, the CDR3 is TGTGCCAGCAGCGAGGAGGAGGGGGCCGTGTACACTGAAGCTTTCTTT.